Listed below are T cell receptor beta chains from one sample, sequenced in a study of T cells in Graves' hyperthyroidism and ophthalmopathy. TCRdb itself ran the multiplex PCR reads through MiXCR, one entry per CDR3 protein. Of under 550,000 distinct CDR3 sequences listed, about 20% were seen once; the top ten hold about 45%. Sequenced input: blood. The source of these receptors is a middle-aged man with Graves' ophthalmopathy. The CDR3 runs from the conserved cysteine through the conserved F or W. The order of the fields is D gene, clone size, J gene, V gene, CDR3 protein, CDR3 DNA. The D gene is left open where the match is weak. Some rows have no size entry. The others give once, few or many, or a class for an expanded clone.

- | - | TRBJ1-2 | TRBV30 | CAWSARQSGGYTF | TGTGCCTGGAGTGCCCGACAGTCTGGAGGCTACACCTTC
- | - | TRBJ2-2 | TRBV30 | CAWTLWAETGELFF | TGTGCCTGGACCCTGTGGGCAGAGACCGGGGAGCTGTTTTTT
- | few | TRBJ1-2 | TRBV28 | CASSFLAANFNYGYTF | TGTGCCAGCAGTTTTCTGGCAGCAAATTTTAACTATGGCTACACCTTC
TRBD2 | few | TRBJ2-1 | TRBV19 | CASRPGTSVKNEQFF | TGTGCCAGTCGACCCGGGACTAGCGTTAAAAATGAGCAGTTCTTC
- | few | TRBJ2-1 | TRBV28 | CASSSEGEQFF | TGTGCCAGCAGTTCCGAGGGGGAGCAGTTCTTC
- | few | TRBJ2-2 | TRBV28 | CASSSLGVAGELFF | TGTGCCAGCAGTTCCCTAGGAGTTGCCGGGGAGCTGTTTTTT
- | few | TRBJ1-2 | TRBV18 | CASSPKTDLSYGYTF | TGTGCCAGCTCACCAAAGACAGACTTAAGCTATGGCTACACCTTC
TRBD2 | - | TRBJ2-3 | TRBV5-4 | CASSIDASGRLKNTQYF | TGTGCCAGCAGCATTGATGCTAGCGGGAGATTGAAAAATACGCAGTATTTT
TRBD2 | few | TRBJ2-7 | TRBV11-2 | CASSLDAGLAGAYGQYF | TGTGCCAGCAGCTTAGATGCGGGTCTAGCGGGAGCCTACGGGCAGTACTTC
TRBD2 | - | TRBJ2-5 | TRBV6-1 | CTSATASGVQETQYF | TGTACCAGCGCGACGGCTAGCGGGGTGCAAGAGACCCAGTACTTC
TRBD1 | - | TRBJ1-2 | TRBV2 | CASLIGQGNYGYTF | TGTGCCAGCCTAATTGGACAGGGAAACTATGGCTACACCTTC
TRBD2 | - | TRBJ2-1 | TRBV7-8 | CASSQEGGYSGRGHEQFF | TGTGCCAGCAGCCAAGAGGGGGGCTATAGCGGGAGAGGGCATGAGCAGTTCTTC